The 30 T cell receptor beta chains below were found in one sample sequenced in a study of regulatory T cells in long-lasting Graves disease (TCRdb year 2021). The library was made by multiplex PCR. Sequencing instrument: Illumina HiSeq 4000. To build TCR beta libraries, CDR3 regions were amplified by Arm-PCR using iRepertoire HTBI primers. The public reads were reanalyzed by TCRdb: fastp trimming at Q25, MiXCR alignment, in-frame beta chains only. Each CDR3 protein gets just one entry, which takes the most common genes and DNA from the rows behind it. In all, the sample holds about 350,000 distinct CDR3 sequences, and 15% to 20% of those were seen once. The leading ten clones occupy roughly 21% of the sample. According to the study, the label for this sample's time point signals: newly diagnosed GD, antithyroid drugs for less than 3 months. For both TCR sequencing and RNA sequencing, RNA was extracted from PBMCs using TRIzol.

These data were also filed under a second study, of T cells in Graves' hyperthyroidism and ophthalmopathy.

The input for sequencing was peripheral blood mononuclear cells (PBMCs), taken at new diagnosis, from a patient treated with antithyroid drugs. All receptors come from a woman aged 18-29 years with Graves disease. Donor details come from another sample of the same person, matched by shared clones.

The sample holds many counts of this clonotype. Its ends do not fully match the called genes, so a read error is possible. V usage is TRBV5-6 and J usage is TRBJ2-3; 7 bases agree with TRBD2. The germline V gene encodes CDR1 SGHDT and CDR2 YYEEEE. This CDR3 comprises 16 residues. The CDR3 DNA reads TGTGCCAGCAGCGCGCCTAGCGGAACTAGCACAAATACGCAGTATTTT. Its translation: CASSAPSGTSTNTQYF.

The rearrangement joins TRBV9 to TRBJ1-5, with D maybe TRBD1 (5 bases). Trimming removed 0 bases from V and 7 bases from J, with 11 bases in between. Germline loops: CDR1 SGDLS, CDR2 YYNGEE. The CDR3 covers 14 residues. Here the CDR3 DNA reads TGTGCCAGCAGCGTAGGGGTAGGGGAACAGCCCCAGCATTTT. Translating gives CASSVGVGEQPQHF.

This chain joins TRBV11-2 and TRBJ2-1, with 8 bases lining up with TRBD2. Germline V gene lookup returns CDR1 SGHAT and CDR2 FQNNGV. Losses at the gene ends were 6 bases for V and 5 bases for J; bases not matched to a gene: 6. This CDR3 is 14 amino acids long. CDR3 sequence reads: CASRYSGVNNEQFF. Written as DNA, the CDR3 is TGTGCCAGCAGGTATAGCGGGGTGAACAATGAGCAGTTCTTC.

This clonotype was detected ten times or more. The chain recombines TRBV20-1 with TRBJ2-4; 11 nucleotides align to TRBD2. CDR1 is DFQATT and CDR2 is SNEGSKA in the germline V gene (reference sequence). V was pared by 1 base and J by 4 bases, with 15 bases of the junction left unmatched. There are 19 residues in the CDR3. The CDR3 DNA follows: TGCAGTGCTAGAGTCTTAGCGGGAGGGCCTCAAACGCCTAAAAACATTCAGTACTTC. Amino acids: CSARVLAGGPQTPKNIQYF.

This clonotype was seen at least ten times. The chain uses TRBV6-1 and TRBJ2-7; D uncertain. The germline V and J ends were trimmed by 6 bases and 2 bases, with 11 bases remaining between them. The CDR3 consists of 13 residues. The germline V gene encodes CDR1 MNHNS and CDR2 SASEGT. The CDR3 is CASRMTGTYEQYF. DNA of the CDR3: TGTGCCAGCAGAATGACTGGGACCTACGAGCAGTACTTC.

This clonotype occurred many times. The chain recombines TRBV7-9 with TRBJ2-2; TRBD1 might be the D (5 bases). Trimming shortened V by 5 bases and J by 4 bases, and 11 bases separated the two germline ends. This CDR3 region has 14 residues. Germline CDR1 reads SEHNR; CDR2 reads FQNEAQ (reference sequence). CDR3 bases: TGTGCCAGCAGCGCCGCAGGGTTCACCGGGGAGCTGTTTTTT. Translating it yields CASSAAGFTGELFF.

This clonotype was seen repeatedly, ten times or more. The rearrangement joins TRBV7-6 to TRBJ1-4; possible D gene TRBD1, 6 bases. The V and J ends lost 4 bases and 4 bases respectively, with 10 bases between them. Germline CDR1 reads SGHVS; CDR2 reads FNYEAQ. This CDR3 is 14 amino acids long. CDR3 nucleotide sequence: TGTGCCAGCAGCTCCATGGACAGTAATGAAAAACTGTTTTTT. Its protein product is CASSSMDSNEKLFF.

The genes are TRBV9 and TRBJ2-1; 14 bases align to TRBD2. J was trimmed by 4 bases and V by 3 bases; bases with no gene match: 6. The CDR3 sequence is 17 residues long. Germline V gives CDR1 SGDLS, CDR2 YYNGEE. In DNA, the CDR3 is TGTGCCAGCAGCGCCCGACTAGCGGGAGGGCCTTACAATGAGCAGTTCTTC. Protein product: CASSARLAGGPYNEQFF.

This clonotype was seen only a few times. The chain links TRBV19 to TRBJ2-7; 10 bases fit TRBD1. Germline trimming cut 6 bases from V and 2 bases from J; bases unmatched to any gene: 4. The CDR3 has 14 residues. Germline CDR1 is LNHDA and CDR2 is SQIVND (reference sequence). The CDR3 DNA follows: TGTGCCAGTAGGGGACAGGGGTTTCCCTACGAGCAGTACTTC. Translated: CASRGQGFPYEQYF.

This clonotype was counted at least ten times. J is TRBJ2-5 and V is TRBV5-6, with 9 bases aligning to TRBD1. Trimming removed 3 bases from V and 4 bases from J; junction bases left unmatched: 13. Germline values: CDR1 SGHDT, CDR2 YYEEEE. This CDR3 has 17 residues. The CDR3 DNA follows: TGTGCCAGCAGCTCGGGGAAATACAGGGGGCTCCGAGAGACCCAGTACTTC. This encodes CASSSGKYRGLRETQYF.

This clonotype was picked up many times. This chain links TRBV2 with TRBJ1-5; TRBD1 matches at 7 bases. Trimming cost V 4 bases and J 3 bases; bases outside gene matches: 9. The CDR3 consists of 16 residues. Germline V lookup: CDR1 SNHLY, CDR2 FYNNEI. CDR3 loop: CASSAGGTANNQPQHF. The CDR3 DNA reads TGTGCCAGCAGTGCCGGCGGGACAGCAAACAATCAGCCCCAGCATTTT. Full variable domain (outside the CDR3, taken from reference TRBV2 and TRBJ1-5): EPEVTQTPSHQVTQMGQEVILRCVPISNHLYFYWYRQILGQKVEFLVSFYNNEISEKSEIFDDQFSVERPDGSNFTLKIRSTKLEDSAMYFCASSAGGTANNQPQHFGDGTRLSIL.

This clonotype was picked up a small number of times. The rearrangement links TRBV2 to TRBJ2-7, with unresolved D. Germline-derived CDR1 and CDR2 are SNHLY and FYNNEI. The CDR3 totals 13 residues. The V end lost 6 bases, the J end lost 0 bases, and 9 bases lay between the germline ends. The CDR3 sequence: CASRGFGSYEQYF. The CDR3 DNA reads as TGTGCCAGCAGGGGGTTTGGCTCCTACGAGCAGTACTTC.

This clonotype was counted many times. The chain recombines TRBV12-3 or TRBV12-4 with TRBJ2-1; D call uncertain. V lost 2 bases and J 6 bases, leaving 11 bases between the germline ends. This CDR3 has 14 amino acids. CDR3 coding DNA: TGTGCCAGCAGTTTATTAGGCGGCGTCAATGAGCAGTTCTTC. Protein product: CASSLLGGVNEQFF.

This clonotype was detected only a few times. J is TRBJ1-1 and V is TRBV7-3, with D perhaps matching TRBD1 (5 bases). Trimming pared 4 bases from V and 8 bases from J, leaving 14 bases between. From germline, CDR1 is SGHTA and CDR2 FQGTGA. This CDR3 spans 13 amino acids. DNA of the CDR3: TGTGCCAGCAGCTCACAGGACCTCGGCGAAGCTTTCTTT. Amino acids: CASSSQDLGEAFF.

This clonotype showed up many times. V gene TRBV5-1 combines with J gene TRBJ2-7; D is unresolved. This CDR3 has 16 amino acids. The germline CDR1 and CDR2 sequences are SGHRS and YFSETQ. The V and J ends lost 0 bases and 0 bases respectively, with 13 bases between them. The CDR3 sequence is CASSLVLGGNSYEQYF. The CDR3, as DNA: TGCGCCAGCAGCTTGGTTTTAGGCGGAAACTCCTACGAGCAGTACTTC.

In this sample, this clonotype turned up a few times. The DNA for the CDR3 is TGTGCCAGCAGGACTAGCGGGACCCACAATGAGCAGTTCTTC. Amino acids: CASRTSGTHNEQFF. This rearrangement joins TRBV19 to TRBJ2-1, with 12 bases aligning to TRBD2. The CDR3 length is 14 residues. The V segment lost 9 bases and the J segment 5 bases; nucleotides outside the gene matches: 5. The germline gives CDR1 LNHDA, CDR2 SQIVND (reference sequence).

Ten or more counts support this clonotype. The gene calls are TRBV6-2 or TRBV6-3 and TRBJ2-5, with TRBD2 matching 8 bases. This CDR3 spans 19 amino acids. The germline V gene encodes CDR1 MNHEY and CDR2 SVGEGT. V shed 4 bases and J 0 bases; nucleotides not matched to a gene: 16. This CDR3 is CASSFTISLGLVDQETQYF. DNA of the CDR3: TGTGCCAGCAGTTTCACCATCTCCTTGGGACTAGTCGACCAAGAGACCCAGTACTTC.

This clonotype appeared many times. The V and J genes are TRBV18 and TRBJ2-2; 7 nucleotides match TRBD1. The CDR3 consists of 16 residues. CDR1 and CDR2 (germline): KGHSH, LQKENI. The V gene end was trimmed by 2 bases and the J gene end by 5 bases; junction bases not matched to a gene: 8. The CDR3 reads CASSPARGFGTGELFF. The DNA for the CDR3 is TGTGCCAGCTCACCAGCCAGGGGGTTCGGAACCGGGGAGCTGTTTTTT.

Comment on this clonotype: It differs at one base from a far larger clone, so likely a read error. The chain carries TRBV11-3 and TRBJ2-1, with D possibly matching TRBD1 (5 bases). Matching the DNA end better, TRBJ2-5 makes the J call doubtful. This CDR3 is built from 16 residues. CDR1 is SGHNT, CDR2 YENEEA, per germline. CDR3 coding DNA: TGTGCCAGCAGCTTAGGGCTAGGGGTCGACCAAGAGACCCAGTACTTC. Translation: CASSLGLGVDQETQYF.

This clonotype was detected only a few times. The chain couples TRBV29-1 to TRBJ2-5; D ambiguous. Germline V lookup: CDR1 SQVTM, CDR2 ANQGSEA. The CDR3 totals 13 residues. Trimming shortened V by 4 bases and J by 1 base, and 10 bases separated the two germline ends. DNA for the CDR3: TGCAGCGTTGGACGGACGGGCCAAGAGACCCAGTACTTC. Protein: CSVGRTGQETQYF.

In this sample, this clonotype turned up many times. V and J are TRBV18 and TRBJ1-5; D is ambiguous. The CDR3 runs to 13 residues. Trimming removed 6 bases from V and 4 bases from J, with 10 bases in between. CDR1 and CDR2 (germline): KGHSH, LQKENI. The CDR3 region is CASSPGENQPQHF. The DNA for the CDR3 is TGTGCCAGCTCCCCAGGTGAAAATCAGCCCCAGCATTTT.

This clonotype has a handful of counts. The J gene is TRBJ2-3, the V gene TRBV20-1, with TRBD2 matching 8 bases. The CDR3 contains 15 residues. J lost 1 base, V lost 2 bases, and 5 bases had no gene match. Looked up from germline, CDR1 is DFQATT and CDR2 is SNEGSKA (reference sequence). Here the CDR3 DNA reads TGCAGTGCTAGACCAGCGGGAGTTGGCACAGATACGCAGTATTTT. It codes for CSARPAGVGTDTQYF.

Points on this clonotype: A much bigger clone sits one base away, suggesting this may be a read error. This chain joins TRBV5-1 and TRBJ1-2; 7 bases are shared with TRBD1. The length of the CDR3 is 14 residues. Germline CDR1 reads SGHRS; CDR2 reads YFSETQ. The CDR3 spells CASSGGTVNYGSTF. CDR3 coding DNA: TGCGCCAGCAGCGGCGGGACAGTAAACTATGGCTCCACCTTC.

Only a few counts were recorded for this clonotype. This sequence joins TRBV5-8 and TRBJ2-2; 10 positions match TRBD2. The CDR3 is 20 residues long. The V gene end was trimmed by 4 bases and the J gene end by 7 bases; junction bases not matched to a gene: 22. CDR1 is SGHTS, CDR2 YDEGEE, per germline. In nucleotides, the CDR3 is TGTGCCAGCAGCGGTCTCCAAGAAAGCGGGAGGGCCCTAGTCGGCGGGGAGCTGTTTTTT. This gives the protein CASSGLQESGRALVGGELFF. The full variable domain, completed using reference TRBV5-8 and TRBJ2-2, is EAGVTQSPTHLIKTRGQQATLRCSPISGHTSVYWYQQALGLGLQFLLWYDEGEERNRGNFPPRFSGRQFPNYSSELNVNALELEDSALYLCASSGLQESGRALVGGELFFGEGSRLTVL.

This clonotype was seen repeatedly, ten times or more. The chain combines TRBV7-3 with TRBJ2-1, with 12 bases identical to TRBD2. This CDR3 has 15 residues. The germline V gene encodes CDR1 SGHTA and CDR2 FQGTGA. J lost 9 bases, V lost 4 bases, and 7 bases had no gene match. CDR3 protein: CASSSLAGGASEQFF. The DNA of the CDR3 is TGTGCCAGCAGCTCTCTAGCGGGGGGGGCCAGTGAGCAGTTCTTC.

This clonotype has a count of ten or more. The chain recombines TRBV9 with TRBJ1-1, with D possibly being TRBD1 (5 bases). The CDR3 runs 16 residues. Trimming shortened V by 4 bases and J by 4 bases, and 20 bases separated the two germline ends. CDR1 is SGDLS and CDR2 is YYNGEE in the germline V gene. The CDR3 reads CASSSRLGLQPTEAFF. Here the CDR3 DNA reads TGTGCCAGCAGCTCCCGACTGGGACTCCAGCCCACTGAAGCTTTCTTT.

This clonotype was picked up many times. The rearrangement joins TRBV20-1 to TRBJ2-1; no firm D call. V was trimmed by 0 bases and J by 3 bases, leaving 9 bases between them. Germline CDR1 reads DFQATT; CDR2 reads SNEGSKA (reference sequence). The CDR3 totals 14 residues. The CDR3, as DNA: TGCAGTGCTAGAGATGCTCAAATCTACAATGAGCAGTTCTTC. The encoded protein is CSARDAQIYNEQFF.

V and J are TRBV28 and TRBJ1-5; 7 bases align to TRBD1. The ends lost 6 bases at V and 0 bases at J; junction bases unmatched: 5. The CDR3 totals 15 residues. The V gene's germline CDR1 is MDHEN and CDR2 SYDVKM. This CDR3 is CASSSGQLSNQPQHF. CDR3 coding DNA: TGTGCCAGCAGCTCGGGACAGCTTAGCAATCAGCCCCAGCATTTT.

At least ten counts were recorded for this clonotype. V gene TRBV20-1 combines with J gene TRBJ2-1; 8 nucleotides align to TRBD2. The CDR3 covers 14 residues. Germline-derived CDR1 and CDR2 are DFQATT and SNEGSKA (reference sequence). The J segment lost 5 bases and the V segment lost 3 bases, leaving 6 bases of the junction unmatched. Here the CDR3 reads CSARGTSGHNEQFF. CDR3 coding DNA: TGCAGTGCTAGGGGAACTAGCGGCCACAATGAGCAGTTCTTC.

This clonotype was found a few times. The chain joins TRBV5-6 to TRBJ1-5; no definite D call. The V gene lost 2 bases and the J gene lost 0 bases, with 9 bases spanning the gap. CDR3 length: 15 amino acids. CDR1 is SGHDT, CDR2 YYEEEE, per germline. The CDR3 region is CASSLTENSNQPQHF. CDR3 nucleotide sequence: TGTGCCAGCAGCTTAACGGAAAATAGCAATCAGCCCCAGCATTTT.